One and the same sample provided the 10 T cell receptor beta chains below, sequenced in a study of shared clonotypes between healthy human individuals. The data were produced by immunoSEQ multiplex PCR, yet TCRdb's version contains in-frame clones alone and is incomplete. The sample shows around 1.4 million clones, 98% to 99% of them seen only once. The material sequenced was naive CD4+ T cells sorted from blood. As for subset: CD45RA+ positively selected. Receptors were obtained from a man aged 25-40 years in good health.

V and J are TRBV7-2 and TRBJ1-1, with D unclear. The CDR3 runs 13 residues. V dropped 3 bases and J dropped 7 bases, with 12 bases sitting between them. Germline CDR1 is SGHTA and CDR2 is FQGNSA. The CDR3 region has the DNA TGTGCCAGCAGCTTCGGCACATACAGTGAAGCTTTCTTT. Amino acid sequence: CASSFGTYSEAFF.

J is TRBJ2-4 and V is TRBV15; D not resolved. CDR1 is LNHNV and CDR2 is YYDKDF in the germline V gene (reference sequence). Trimming shortened V by 3 bases and J by 8 bases, and 8 bases separated the two germline ends. The CDR3 runs 12 residues. Here the CDR3 DNA reads TGTGCCACCAGCAGGATTAATGACATTCAGTACTTC. Translating gives CATSRINDIQYF.

CDR3 sequence: CAIPKTSGRGTGELFF. The CDR3 DNA is TGTGCTATACCAAAAACTAGCGGGAGAGGTACCGGGGAGCTGTTTTTT. This chain joins TRBV7-7 and TRBJ2-2, with TRBD2 matching 11 bases. Germline CDR1 SSHAT, CDR2 FNYEAQ (reference sequence). This CDR3 has 16 amino acids.

The CDR3 nucleotides are TGTGCCAGCAGCTTAGGGAACAGACCAAGTCCTAACTATGGCTACACCTTC. This codes for CASSLGNRPSPNYGYTF. V is TRBV7-2 and J is TRBJ1-2; D is uncertain. Germline V gives CDR1 SGHTA, CDR2 FQGNSA. This CDR3 comprises 17 residues. V was clipped by 1 base and J by 0 bases, with 15 bases between them. Looking up the rest from reference TRBV7-2 and TRBJ1-2 gives the full variable domain: GAGVSQSPSNKVTEKGKDVELRCDPISGHTALYWYRQSLGQGLEFLIYFQGNSAPDKSGLPSDRFSAERTGGSVSTLTIQRTQQEDSAVYLCASSLGNRPSPNYGYTFGSGTRLTVV.

This sequence joins TRBV6-5 and TRBJ1-2, with D possibly being TRBD1 (6 bases). This CDR3 has 14 residues. Trimming removed 6 bases from V and 1 base from J, with 12 bases in between. Germline V gene lookup returns CDR1 MNHEY and CDR2 SVGAGI. The CDR3 is CASSQLGHNYGYTF. Here the CDR3 DNA reads TGTGCCAGCAGCCAACTGGGACATAACTATGGCTACACCTTC.

The genes are TRBV20-1 and TRBJ2-7, with D unresolved. Germline CDR1 reads DFQATT; CDR2 reads SNEGSKA (reference sequence). Trimming pared 3 bases from V and 3 bases from J, leaving 6 bases between. This CDR3 contains 11 residues. The CDR3 nucleotides read TGCAGTGCTAGCCAGAGCTACGAGCAGTACTTC. The encoded protein is CSASQSYEQYF.

The chain links TRBV4-1 to TRBJ2-2; maybe TRBD1 (6 bases). Trimming pared 5 bases from V and 0 bases from J, leaving 31 bases between. Germline V gene data show CDR1 as MGHRA and CDR2 as YSYEKL. This CDR3 is built from 22 residues. Here the CDR3 reads CASSSFGQGKGPFWSNTGELFF. In nucleotides, the CDR3 is TGCGCCAGCAGCTCATTTGGGCAGGGGAAGGGACCCTTTTGGTCGAACACCGGGGAGCTGTTTTTT.

This clone was seen once. V and J are TRBV18 and TRBJ1-4; D call uncertain. The germline V gene encodes CDR1 KGHSH and CDR2 LQKENI. There are 14 residues in the CDR3. V gave up 3 bases and J gave up 7 bases, with 12 bases separating them. The CDR3 coding sequence is TGTGCCAGCTCACCCGTCGTACGGGGTGAAAAACTGTTTTTT. This translates into CASSPVVRGEKLFF.

V is TRBV28 and J is TRBJ2-7; 13 nucleotides align to TRBD2. This CDR3 is 16 amino acids long. With 5 bases clipped from V and 3 bases from J, the junction kept 7 bases outside the gene matches. Germline V gene data show CDR1 as MDHEN and CDR2 as SYDVKM. For the CDR3, the DNA is TGTGCCAGCAGTATACGGACTAGCGGGAGAATCTACGAGCAGTACTTC. This codes for CASSIRTSGRIYEQYF.

The rearrangement joins TRBV9 to TRBJ2-1, with D tentatively TRBD2 (5 bases). Germline CDR1 SGDLS, CDR2 YYNGEE. V was cut by 0 bases and J by 5 bases, with 15 bases left in between. This CDR3 is 16 amino acids long. DNA for the CDR3: TGTGCCAGCAGCGTAGCACCACTAGGACTCGACAATGAGCAGTTCTTC. Its translation: CASSVAPLGLDNEQFF.